This is a list of T cell receptor beta chains from one sample in a study of T cells in tumors after PD-1 blockade. Repertoires were generated with immunoSEQ multiplex PCR, while TCRdb's copy carries only in-frame clones and drops some. The data contain about 34,000 clones, roughly four fifths of them singletons. This sample comprised PBMCs, obtained after anti-PD-1 treatment. The receptors were gathered from a human donor with basal cell carcinoma. CDR3s leave out the opening cysteine and the closing phenylalanine or tryptophan. Fields, in order: V gene, J gene, CDR3 protein.

>TRBV2|TRBJ1-6
ASIMDRGNSPLH
>TRBV11-3|TRBJ2-1
ASSYGLAGNNEQF
>TRBV2|TRBJ2-3
AIPLAGGLAADTQY
>TRBV19|TRBJ2-3
ASSIGTFTDTQY
>TRBV7-2|TRBJ2-1
ASSLLAGGGDEQF
>TRBV10-3|TRBJ2-7
AISSVRPRDEQY
>TRBV19|TRBJ2-5
ASSIGARASGRARETQY
>TRBV6-5|TRBJ1-1
ASSSPDRALAEAF
>TRBV5-8|TRBJ2-2
ASSLVGGYTGELF
>TRBV7-7|TRBJ2-7
ASSLRSGGVYEQY
>TRBV28|TRBJ2-6
ASSLRGSGANVLT
>TRBV6-5|TRBJ1-5
ASSPDPRGDQPQH
>TRBV30|TRBJ2-3
AWSLLLSGSTDTQY
>TRBV7-2|TRBJ2-1
ASSAGLDGEQF
>TRBV29-1|TRBJ1-3
SVEQSSGNTIY
>TRBV9|TRBJ1-5
ASSVGSNQPQH
>TRBV4-3|TRBJ2-6
ASSRQAGSGANVLT
>TRBV6-1|TRBJ1-1
ASSEARDTEAF
>TRBV9|TRBJ2-3
ASSVGGRGTTGDTQY
>TRBV3-1/TRBV3-2|TRBJ2-5
ASSQDGLPGGAQY
>TRBV19|TRBJ2-7
ASSIRTGRAYEQY
>TRBV7-9|TRBJ2-2
ASTYRGTGELF
>TRBV7-9|TRBJ1-1
ASTPGGENTEAF
>TRBV21-1|TRBJ2-2
ASSKARKGVTGELF